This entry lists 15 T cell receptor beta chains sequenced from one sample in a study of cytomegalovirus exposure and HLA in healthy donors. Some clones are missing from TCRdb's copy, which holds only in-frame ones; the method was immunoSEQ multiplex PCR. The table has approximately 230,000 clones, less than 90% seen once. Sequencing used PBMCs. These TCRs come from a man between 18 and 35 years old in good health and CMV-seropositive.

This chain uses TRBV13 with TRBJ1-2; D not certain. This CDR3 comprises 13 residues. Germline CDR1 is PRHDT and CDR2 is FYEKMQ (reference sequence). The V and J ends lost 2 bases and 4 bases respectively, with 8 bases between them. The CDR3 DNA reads TGTGCCAGCAGCTTACCGGGGTTCTATGGCTACACCTTC. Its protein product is CASSLPGFYGYTF.

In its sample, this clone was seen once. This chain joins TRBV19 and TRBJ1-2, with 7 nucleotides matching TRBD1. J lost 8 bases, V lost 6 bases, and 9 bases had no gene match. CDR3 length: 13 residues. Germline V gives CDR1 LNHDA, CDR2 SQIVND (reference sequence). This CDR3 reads CASRGGGIGGYTF. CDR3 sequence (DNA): TGTGCCAGTAGAGGGGGCGGGATTGGCGGCTACACCTTC.

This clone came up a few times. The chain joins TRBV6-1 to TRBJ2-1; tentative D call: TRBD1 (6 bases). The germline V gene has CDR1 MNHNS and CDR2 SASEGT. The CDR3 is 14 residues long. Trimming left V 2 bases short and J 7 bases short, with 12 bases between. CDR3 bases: TGTGCCAGCAGTGAATTGGCAGGGGCTAATGAGCAGTTCTTC. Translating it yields CASSELAGANEQFF.

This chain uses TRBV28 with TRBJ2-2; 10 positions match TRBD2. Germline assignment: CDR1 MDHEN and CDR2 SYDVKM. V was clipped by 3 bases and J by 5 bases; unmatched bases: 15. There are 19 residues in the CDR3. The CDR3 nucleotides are TGTGCCAGCAGTTTTATCTCTAGCGGGAGAGGGTGGTCTACCGGGGAGCTGTTTTTT. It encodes CASSFISSGRGWSTGELFF.

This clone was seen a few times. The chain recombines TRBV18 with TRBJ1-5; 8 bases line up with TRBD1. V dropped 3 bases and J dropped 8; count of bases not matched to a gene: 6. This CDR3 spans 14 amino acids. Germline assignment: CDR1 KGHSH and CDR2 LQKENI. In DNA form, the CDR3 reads TGTGCCAGCTCACCGACAGGGGTCGGCAAGCCCCAGCATTTT. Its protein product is CASSPTGVGKPQHF.

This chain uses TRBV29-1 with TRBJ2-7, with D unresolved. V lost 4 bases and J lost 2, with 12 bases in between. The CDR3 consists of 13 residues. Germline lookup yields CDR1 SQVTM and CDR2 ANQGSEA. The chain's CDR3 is CSVVLGSAYEQYF. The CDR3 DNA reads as TGCAGCGTTGTCTTGGGCAGCGCCTACGAGCAGTACTTC.

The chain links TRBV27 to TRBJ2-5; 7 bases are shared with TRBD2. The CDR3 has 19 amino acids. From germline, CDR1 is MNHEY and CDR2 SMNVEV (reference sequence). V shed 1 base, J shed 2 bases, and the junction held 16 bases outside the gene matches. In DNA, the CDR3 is TGTGCCAGCAGTTTATACGGGGCTGGGGGGGGAGCCTCACAAGAGACCCAGTACTTC. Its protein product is CASSLYGAGGGASQETQYF.

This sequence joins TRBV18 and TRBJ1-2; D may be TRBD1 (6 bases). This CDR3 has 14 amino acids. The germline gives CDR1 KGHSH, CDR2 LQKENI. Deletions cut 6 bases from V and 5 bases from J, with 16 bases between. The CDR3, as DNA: TGTGCCAGCTCGATCAATGAGGACAGATATGGCTACACCTTC. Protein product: CASSINEDRYGYTF.

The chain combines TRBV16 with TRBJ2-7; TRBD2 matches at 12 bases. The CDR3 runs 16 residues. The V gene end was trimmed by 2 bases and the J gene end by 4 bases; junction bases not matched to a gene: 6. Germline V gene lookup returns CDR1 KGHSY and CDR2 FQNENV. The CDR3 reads CASSQTSGLAGYEQYF. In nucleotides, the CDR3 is TGTGCCAGCAGCCAAACATCCGGACTAGCGGGATACGAGCAGTACTTC.

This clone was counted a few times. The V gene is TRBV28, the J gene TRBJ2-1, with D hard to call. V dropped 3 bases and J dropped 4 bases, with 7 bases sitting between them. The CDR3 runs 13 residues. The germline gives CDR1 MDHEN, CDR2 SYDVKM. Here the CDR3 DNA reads TGTGCCAGCAGTTTCATCGGGTACAATGAGCAGTTCTTC. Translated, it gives CASSFIGYNEQFF.

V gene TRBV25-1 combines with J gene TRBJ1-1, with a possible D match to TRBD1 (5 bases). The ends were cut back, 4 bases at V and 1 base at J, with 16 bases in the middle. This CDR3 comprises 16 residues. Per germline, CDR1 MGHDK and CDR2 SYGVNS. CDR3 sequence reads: CASSARGEGRNTEAFF. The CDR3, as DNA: TGTGCCAGCAGTGCCCGGGGGGAGGGTAGGAACACTGAAGCTTTCTTT.

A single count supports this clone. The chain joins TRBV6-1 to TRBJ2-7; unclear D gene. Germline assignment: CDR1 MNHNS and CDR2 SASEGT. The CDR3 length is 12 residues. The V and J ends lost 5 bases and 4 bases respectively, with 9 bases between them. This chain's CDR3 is CASSLHPYEQYF. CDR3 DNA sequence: TGTGCCAGCAGTCTTCACCCTTACGAGCAGTACTTC.

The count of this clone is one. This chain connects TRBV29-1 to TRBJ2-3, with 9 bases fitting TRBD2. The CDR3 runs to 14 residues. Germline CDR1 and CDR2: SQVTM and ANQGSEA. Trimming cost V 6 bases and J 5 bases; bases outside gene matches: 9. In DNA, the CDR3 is TGCAGCGTAGCAAGCGGGAGGTCGCAAGATACGCAGTATTTT. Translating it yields CSVASGRSQDTQYF.

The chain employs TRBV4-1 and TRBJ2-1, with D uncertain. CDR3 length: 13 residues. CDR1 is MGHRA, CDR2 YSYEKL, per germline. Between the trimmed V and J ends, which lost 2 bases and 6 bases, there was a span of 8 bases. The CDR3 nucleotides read TGCGCCAGCAGCCAAAGCCTAGTCAATGAGCAGTTCTTC. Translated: CASSQSLVNEQFF.

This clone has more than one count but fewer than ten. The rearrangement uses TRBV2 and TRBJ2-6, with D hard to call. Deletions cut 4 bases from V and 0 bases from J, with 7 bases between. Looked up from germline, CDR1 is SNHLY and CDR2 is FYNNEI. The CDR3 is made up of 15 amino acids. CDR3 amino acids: CASSALSSGANVLTF. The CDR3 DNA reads TGTGCCAGCAGTGCCCTGAGCTCTGGGGCCAACGTCCTGACTTTC.